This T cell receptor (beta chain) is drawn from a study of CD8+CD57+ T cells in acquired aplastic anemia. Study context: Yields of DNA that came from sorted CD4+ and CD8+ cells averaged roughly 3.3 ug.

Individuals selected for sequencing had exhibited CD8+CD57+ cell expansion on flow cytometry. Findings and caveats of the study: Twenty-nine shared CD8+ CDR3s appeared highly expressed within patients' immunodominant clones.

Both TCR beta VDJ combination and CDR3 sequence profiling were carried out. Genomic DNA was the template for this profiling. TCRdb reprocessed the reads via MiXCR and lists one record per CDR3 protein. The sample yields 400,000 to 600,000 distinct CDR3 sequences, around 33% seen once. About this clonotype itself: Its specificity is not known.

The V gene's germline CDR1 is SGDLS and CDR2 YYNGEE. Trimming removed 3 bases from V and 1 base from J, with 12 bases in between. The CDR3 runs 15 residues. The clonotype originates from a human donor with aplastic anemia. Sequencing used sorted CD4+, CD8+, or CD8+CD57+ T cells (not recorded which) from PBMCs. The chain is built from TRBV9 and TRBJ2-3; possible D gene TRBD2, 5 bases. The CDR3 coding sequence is TGTGCCAGCAGCGCGCTAGCCGCCCGCACAGATACGCAGTATTTT. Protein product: CASSALAARTDTQYF. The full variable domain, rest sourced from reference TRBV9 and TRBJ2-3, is DSGVTQTPKHLITATGQRVTLRCSPRSGDLSVYWYQQSLDQGLQFLIQYYNGEERAKGNILERFSAQQFPDLHSELNLSSLELGDSALYFCASSALAARTDTQYFGPGTRLTVL.